Below, one T cell receptor beta chain is given with its context. What it recognizes is unknown. With a J-beta primer mix and a sample-barcoded 5' primer, a second PCR ran roughly 7 to 11 cycles. Each cDNA molecule was tagged by a template-switch adaptor with 12 random nucleotides. TCRdb reanalysed the 5' RACE reads using MiXCR and keeps one entry per CDR3 protein. The table records approximately 820,000 distinct CDR3 sequences, under 55% of them present only once. The data are from a study of blood T cells in healthy people across ages. Study overall: Template switching picked up about one barcoded beta molecule for each two T cells.

Peripheral blood was drawn, approximately 9.7 milliliters per donor. CDR1 is SGHKS, CDR2 YYEKEE, per germline (reference sequence). V was trimmed by 6 bases and J by 9 bases, leaving 10 bases between them. This CDR3 has 11 residues. Study-wide results and limits: Measured against age, TCR beta diversity per million T cells decreased in a roughly linear manner.

Sequenced sample: blood. This chain links TRBV5-5 with TRBJ2-1; D might be TRBD1 (6 bases). This receptor was obtained from a man aged 55 to 70 in good health. DNA of the CDR3: TGTGCCAGCACCAGAGGGGGTGAGCAGTTCTTC. The encoded protein is CASTRGGEQFF.